This T cell receptor (beta chain) was recorded in a study of regulatory T cells in long-lasting Graves disease (TCRdb year 2021). In the study overall: Patients with newly diagnosed Graves' disease had been on antithyroid drugs for under 3 months. Patients with persistent Graves' disease were compared with patients with newly diagnosed Graves' disease using TCR sequencing and RNA sequencing of peripheral blood. The study was conducted in China and was registered as a clinical trial. A total of 33 samples were covered by TCR sequencing, comprising 13 persistent and around 20 newly diagnosed Graves' disease patients. Broad study findings and their caveats: More public clonotypes were shared among persistent patients (2,741) than among newly diagnosed patients (just under 1,000). Persistent Graves' disease patients showed lower TCR Shannon entropy and fewer highly expanded clones than newly diagnosed patients, suggesting clonal expansion. Only the TCR beta chain was sequenced and analyzed. As a limitation, the authors acknowledged that the small sample size may reduce accuracy. Because the primary lesion, thyroid tissue, could not be accessed, the study looked at peripheral blood alone. Persistent disease showed preferential use of TRBV28, TRBJ1-2 and TRBJ2-5, whereas newly diagnosed disease favored TRBV20-1 and TRBJ2-1.

In the paper's terms, the time point label means: newly diagnosed GD, antithyroid drugs for less than 3 months. RNA was extracted from PBMCs in TRIzol for both TCR sequencing and RNA sequencing. The diagnosis of Graves' disease followed American Thyroid Association guidelines. Patients were recruited from an endocrinology department in Xi'an, China. From each patient, approximately 9.9 milliliters of peripheral blood was collected into an EDTA anticoagulant tube. Ficoll Paque Plus density gradient separation was used to isolate PBMCs, and no additional T cell sorting was done. RNA quality was checked with an Agilent 2100 Bioanalyzer and agarose gel, and concentration with a NanoDrop 2000. This clonotype was seen more than once but under ten times. Its cognate antigen has yet to be identified. Base quality data are lacking; no much larger clone is found one base away. V and J lose 3 bases and 8 bases, and a span of 20 bases separates them. Including cysteine and phenylalanine, the CDR3 has 16 amino acids. Just CDR3 DNA is preserved here, 48 bases in frame from base 1. The germline V gene gives CDR1 as SGHAT and CDR2 as FQNNGV.

Libraries came from multiplex PCR. Sequenced on an Illumina HiSeq 4000. iRepertoire HTBI primers and Arm-PCR amplification of CDR3 regions were used to construct TCR beta libraries. Before sequencing, the PCR products underwent gel purification. The authors' pipeline ran thus. A total of some 60 TRBV and 14 TRBJ segments were identified across samples and were used for gene usage analysis of CDR3 amino acid clonotypes. Filtered high-quality paired reads were merged into contigs using COPE and FqMerger. BLAST was used to align contigs to IMGT TRBV, TRBD and TRBJ reference genes, with CDR3 defined following IMGT. Clonotypes above 0.1% frequency were classified as highly expanded clones. Shannon entropy was used to measure repertoire diversity, and the Gini coefficient was used to measure V-J evenness. Clonotypes shared by more than one individual were considered public. TCRdb handled the public reads itself, with Q25 trimming in fastp and clone calling in MiXCR, and kept productive beta chains. Each CDR3 protein gets just one entry, which takes the most common genes and DNA from the rows behind it. The V and J calls were determined by TCRdb, not by the authors. The sample table lists roughly 520,000 distinct CDR3 sequences, approximately 12% of them with a count of one. Of the sample, around 10% is held by the ten largest clones.

This sample also belongs to another study, concerning T cells in Graves' hyperthyroidism and ophthalmopathy. The second source states: Stable Graves' hyperthyroidism was defined as the absence of progression to ophthalmopathy over 18 months of follow-up. Hyperthyroidism patients were newly diagnosed, with disease duration under 2 months, and aged 18 to 65 years. Any patient with an uncontrolled infection, another autoimmune disease, pregnancy or lactation was excluded. Diagnoses were based on clinical symptoms, serum thyroxine and TRAb, thyroid ultrasound and orbital computed tomography. A first-round RT-PCR of the TCR CDR3 used the HTBI primer set with the Qiagen OneStep RT-PCR kit. Most expanded thyroid clonotypes (frequency above 0.001) were also detected in blood, a finding suggesting that blood repertoires may reflect thyroid immune responses. A 13 V-J signature model separated ophthalmopathy from stable hyperthyroidism, with approximately 86% sensitivity and roughly 84% specificity in cross-validation and 80%/75% in testing. During validation, the model predicted progression to ophthalmopathy a median of approximately 6 months ahead of onset, with roughly 65% sensitivity and under 85% specificity. To identify TCR V-J signatures that set the groups apart, the researchers used a discovery cohort of 90 to 100 patients, made up of around 42 with Graves' ophthalmopathy and 57 with stable Graves' hyperthyroidism. Prospective prediction of ophthalmopathy was tested in an independent validation cohort of approximately 19 hyperthyroidism patients and 15 to 17 patients who later progressed to ophthalmopathy. For training and testing, the 100 or so patients in the discovery cohort were randomly divided in a 7:3 ratio. In roughly six Graves' hyperthyroidism patients, the study also compared T-cell repertoires from thyroid tissue with T-cell repertoires from blood. Following sampling, methimazole starting at 30 mg daily was given to hyperthyroidism patients, and high-dose intravenous methylprednisolone was given to ophthalmopathy patients. Libraries were constructed in a second round of multiplex PCR, after which size selection and purification were carried out. The libraries were sequenced on an Illumina HiSeq2000 using paired-end 100 bp reads. SOAPnuke was used to process the raw data, removing reads that contained adapters or uncalled bases, had a mean Phred below 15, or lacked an exact match to the constant primer or identifier. COPE v1.2.5 was used to merge the high-quality paired reads, and each unique nucleotide sequence was defined as a clonotype. MiTCR v1.1 was used to align the clonotypes against IMGT TRBV, TRBD and TRBJ reference segments. Analysis was restricted to V-J combinations with a frequency above 0.0001, which covered 99% to 99.2% of repertoires. The TCS score was defined as F50 (clonal expansion) divided by E x V (chaos), with BLOSUM62-based TCRdist calculated between CDR3 peptides within each V-J. Welch's t-statistics and random forest reduced roughly 500 V-J features to 10 to 15, which were used in a naive Bayes classifier (R e1071). No statistical method was used to fix the sample size in advance, and group allocation was not hidden from the investigators. According to the paper, TCR Vbeta CDR3 sequencing was carried out on 120 to 150 peripheral blood samples, which came from fewer than 50 ophthalmopathy, 75 or so hyperthyroidism and approximately 17 progressor patients.

The rearranged segments are TRBV11-2 and TRBJ2-1; the D assignment is uncertain and may be TRBD1 or TRBD2, with 5 bases supporting each. The sample in question was peripheral blood mononuclear cells (PBMCs), obtained at new diagnosis, from a patient treated with antithyroid drugs. The origin of this receptor is a woman aged 30 to 39 with Graves disease. Donor details come from another sample of the same person, matched by shared clones. This receptor carries the CDR3 CASSFFQGRGNYEQFF. The nucleotides read TGTGCCAGCAGCTTTTTTCAGGGAAGAGGGAATTATGAGCAGTTCTTC.